Below, one TCR beta chain is given with its context. What this receptor recognizes is not known. No clone much larger than this one lies a single base away; base qualities are absent. These data come from a study of cytomegalovirus exposure and HLA in healthy donors (dated by TCRdb to the late 2010s). At the level of the whole study: An earlier analysis of roughly 610 of the donors reported 276 Gb of sequence data and around 120 million unique TCR beta sequences obtained from about 179 million T cells. HLA typing covered class I and class II loci at four-digit resolution. The genetic ancestry cluster associated with self-reported Caucasian donors included approximately 85% of the roughly 400 genotyped donors. The T cell repertoires of several hundred subjects were profiled by immunosequencing and related to cytomegalovirus serostatus. All discovery cohort repertoires had been generated using a single sequencing platform. Donor age, sex, ethnicity and CMV serostatus were collected together with the repertoire data. Approximately 330 gigabases of sequencing data and roughly 81 million unique TCR sequences made up an early release that covered approximately 700 HLA-typed donors. The study combined high-throughput TCR immunosequencing, statistical association of individual TCRs with disease status, and machine learning to predict cytomegalovirus infection status. The aim of the study was to test whether cataloging public T cell receptors could identify signatures of past pathogen exposure. Rather than using new phenotypic data, the later analysis identified candidate immune exposures from TCR beta sequences and from how often those sequences occurred across donors. In a later analysis, previously published TCR beta repertoires from 600 to 850 donors were re-analyzed and high-resolution HLA genotyping was added so that TCR occurrence patterns could be studied. A later genetic analysis used genome-wide SNP genotypes for about 65% of the 666 donors, treating that subset as a discovery cohort. Besides the first cohort of 666 subjects, a separate validation cohort made up of roughly 130 different subjects was used. An earlier analysis of around 580 of the donors used high-throughput TCR beta sequencing to judge whether each TCR beta V gene segment behaved as functional or pseudogenic. Among around 400 genotyped donors of the cohort, an average of about 220,000 unique TCR beta nucleotide sequences was sequenced per donor, of which about 19% were non-productive. The number of donors typed differed by locus, with roughly 620-640 for A, B, C, DRB1 and DQB1, roughly 520 for DQA1, 600 to 610 for DPA1, and 450 to 480 for DPB1. Four to six DR-DQ haplotypes were handled as single units for association and clustering, since linkage in the cohort was strong. Beyond this particular receptor, the publication reports: Three of the identified cytomegalovirus-associated TCR beta chains were confirmed in vitro to be specific for cytomegalovirus antigens. HLA typing was unavailable for some donors at each locus, so association tests used only the typed subset. In a later analysis, HLA-associated TCR beta chains were found to be more clonally expanded and to have lower generation probabilities than equally common non-associated chains. In a later genetic analysis, a missense DCLRE1C variant was associated with V-gene and J-gene trimming of TCR beta chains, and the association was replicated in an independent cohort. CMV serostatus was the only immune exposure information available for the cohort. In a later analysis, the rate of TCR association differed among HLA loci, with DRB1 alleles having the most associated TCRs and HLA-C alleles having the fewest. The earlier analysis of nearly 600 of the donors excluded 15 to 20 rarely observed V segments, including chromosome 9 orphons, because counts were too low. The presence/absence analyses assumed that sequencing depth was roughly uniform across donors, and that assumption may not be true. Across donors, most TCR sequences were observed very rarely, whereas some public TCRs were present in many individuals. The study listed 150 to 200 TCR beta chains as associated with cytomegalovirus. Several of the top co-occurrence clusters appeared to be linked to parvovirus B19, influenza, CMV and Epstein-Barr virus, according to a later analysis. When HLA alleles, especially DR and DQ, strongly co-occurred, attributing TCR associations to individual alleles was difficult. The classifier was reported to diagnose cytomegalovirus status with high specificity and sensitivity in both the original cohort and the validation cohort. Only TCR beta chains were sequenced in this cohort, and the absence of alpha or paired-chain data limited detectable features. A further reported finding was that TCR beta sequences accurately predicted the HLA-A and HLA-B alleles for most subjects in the first cohort. The sequencing pipeline was judged likely to have produced a cluster of highly shared sequence variants as a technical artifact. According to the authors, the approach could potentially be generalized to other disease states and immunological phenotypes. In a later analysis, 16,951 TCR beta sequences were associated with specific HLA alleles at a false discovery rate of 0.05. An earlier analysis of around 600 of the donors showed that most TCR beta V segments appeared in productive rearrangements either about 87% or about 30% of the time, which broadly matched IMGT annotations. Correlated functional status among segregating V segments might be attributable to linkage disequilibrium, but an unknown experimental factor could not be ruled out. Most CMV-associated TCR beta chains appeared to be HLA-restricted in a later analysis, and the HLA associations seemed to be driven largely by CMV exposure. According to a later genetic analysis, donors in an Asian-associated ancestry cluster had fewer N-insertions in productive TCRs than the approximately 650-donor mean.

The cohort was made up of 650 to 700 healthy bone marrow donors. Cohort members were all nominally healthy when sampled, although unrecorded immune exposures were likely present. The donor tested CMV seronegative, placing the donor among the approximately 400 seronegative members of the cohort. A peripheral blood sample was collected from each donor, and TCR beta sequencing was performed on peripheral blood mononuclear cells. The Qiagen DNeasy Blood Extraction Kit was used to extract genomic DNA from the blood cell samples. Preparation of the library involved the immunoSEQ multiplex PCR assay. For the multiplex PCR, a mixture combining 60 forward primers for TCR Vbeta segments and 13 reverse primers for TCR Jbeta segments was used. Amplification of the CDR3 region of rearranged TCR beta genes was performed with a multiplex PCR assay on genomic DNA. The Illumina HiSeq System was used to sequence the amplified TCR beta libraries as 87-base-pair reads. The source study handled its data this way. A later analysis tallied roughly 76 million unique TCR beta chains across the 660 or so repertoires, and about 12 million of those chains were shared by two or more donors. Raw reads were error-corrected and collapsed into unique sequences by a nearest-neighbor algorithm in which closely related sequences were merged to remove PCR and sequencing errors. V, D and J gene segments were assigned by aligning CDR3 sequences to IMGT reference sequences. For a sequence to be retained, at least a six-nucleotide match to both a V gene segment and a J gene segment was required. Rearrangements were called productive when the CDR3 lacked stop codons and stayed in frame with V and J; all others were non-productive. Following IMGT convention, CDR3 was defined as the stretch from the second conserved V-encoded cysteine to the conserved J-encoded phenylalanine. The earlier analysis of 587 of the donors excluded sequences that lacked an unambiguous match to a single V gene segment. In an earlier analysis of about 590 of the donors, a V segment was called functional when productive rearrangements were above 56.7%, and segregating when the standard deviation between donors exceeded 5%. A statistical classification framework was built to diagnose cytomegalovirus status from the catalog of TCR beta chain sequences. A later analysis assigned V and J genes by comparing TCR nucleotide sequences with IMGT/GENE-DB human TR gene sequences. In a later analysis, CDR3 sequences and most-parsimonious VDJ recombination scenarios were assigned using the TCRdist pipeline. In a later analysis, each TCR beta chain was defined by its CDR3 amino acid sequence together with its V-gene family, and reads without a unique V-gene family were excluded. In a later analysis, 450 to 600 highly shared, low-generation-probability nucleotide sequences were removed to address suspected cross-contamination and a sequencing artifact. A later analysis calculated a clonal expansion index for each public chain from normalized within-repertoire ranks of inferred template counts. In a later analysis, generation probabilities were computed using a VDJ recombination model fitted to out-of-frame rearrangements, and the results were checked against IGoR. A later analysis scored TCR-TCR, TCR-HLA and TCR-CMV co-occurrence with hypergeometric tests, applying a repertoire-size bias correction to TCR pairs. In a later analysis, false discovery rates were estimated by permuting HLA or CMV assignments 20 times. In a later analysis, co-occurring TCRs were grouped using DBSCAN, and TCRdist sequence similarity was added for clustering within HLA-allele-positive subsets. For co-occurrence clustering, repertoires with fewer than 30,000 or more than 120,000 public chains were excluded, along with a handful of repertoires with anomalous nucleotide sharing. TCRdb took this table from immuneACCESS and kept in-frame rearrangements with V and J called. Such tables lack part of the clones; where checked against another copy, unresolved V genes explain under half of the gap, and the rest is unexplained. That table supplies the V and J calls and clone size; D and trimming were determined from the DNA. This sample is represented by about 200,000 clones; about 80% of them were singletons. Approximately 2.1% of the sample rests with the top ten.

Sequencing was performed on PBMCs. This sequence was found in a man aged 30-40 years in good health and CMV-seronegative.

The sequenced DNA is TGTGCCAGCAGCTTAGACAGGGGATTCGGGGAGCAGTACTTC. This encodes CASSLDRGFGEQYF. Here the chain combines TRBV7-6 and TRBJ2-7, with 7 junctional bases fitting TRBD1. V is cut back by 1 base and J by 7 bases, with 7 bases in the junction unmatched. The CDR3 sequence holds 14 residues, the cysteine and phenylalanine included. The entry retains the CDR3 DNA only, 42 bases that are in frame from base 1. The CDR1 and CDR2 encoded by the germline V gene are SGHVS and FNYEAQ.